The clone carrying this TCR beta chain appeared a few times. This sample was included in a study of identical twins. The CDR3 covers 17 residues. Germline trimming cut 5 bases from V and 6 bases from J; bases unmatched to any gene: 16. CDR1 and CDR2 from the germline V gene are MNHEY and SMNVEV (reference sequence). Each CDR3 protein is one row after TCRdb ran MiXCR on the 5' RACE reads. In the table there are 1.5 million to 2 million distinct CDR3 sequences, around a third of which are singletons. Sequencing input: cord blood. This chain uses TRBV27 with TRBJ1-2; 9 bases map to TRBD1. The sequence was collected from a newborn girl in good health. Here the CDR3 reads CASSPGTGWPLLHGYTF. The CDR3 nucleotides read TGTGCCAGCAGTCCAGGGACAGGGTGGCCCCTTTTGCATGGCTACACCTTC.